Detailed here is one TCR beta chain. What this receptor recognizes is not known. No base qualities exist here, and no much larger clone lies one base off it. The sample originates from a study of technical replicates of blood from several donors (dated by TCRdb to 2015 to 2018). Library preparation was by the immunoSEQ multiplex PCR assay. Entries here come from immuneACCESS through TCRdb and include only in-frame sequences with V and J called. Some clones fail to appear in such tables; in the studies checked, an unresolved V gene covers under half of the shortfall, and the cause of the remainder is unknown. In this sample the table shows some 70,000 clones, about 97% of which occur a single time. Roughly 0.25% of the sample belongs to the ten largest clones. The V end loses 4 bases and the J end loses 7 bases, and a stretch of 17 bases separates them. Inclusive of the bounding cysteine and phenylalanine, the CDR3 is 14 residues long. Of all the DNA, just the CDR3 is kept, 42 bases in frame from base 1. Looking up the germline V gene (reference sequence) yields CDR1 MNHNY and CDR2 SVGAGI.

The TCR comes from a human donor in good health. The V and J genes are TRBV6-6 and TRBJ2-7, with a weak D call of TRBD1 (5 bases match). Sequenced sample: T cells isolated from PBMCs. The CDR3: CASSSPLRASEQYF. The sequence in DNA is TGTGCCAGCAGTTCCCCTCTCAGGGCGAGTGAGCAGTACTTC.